This TCR beta chain was documented in a study of T cell responses to AZD1222 COVID-19 vaccine (dated by TCRdb to 2020 to 2023). Turning to the overall study: TCR sequencing covered some 240 trial participants: about 210 given two doses of AZD1222 and 26 given two doses of MenACWY control vaccine. Trial participants were enrolled by age into 18-55, 56-69 and 70-plus year subgroups, with roughly 160, 29 and 62 TCR-sequenced participants respectively.

The CDR3 regions of human TCRbeta chains were analyzed by immunosequencing. The study's processing was this. TCRs in the repertoires were matched against a reference library of SARS-CoV-2-specific TCRs that had been generated with the MIRA antigen-specificity platform. Breadth meant the fraction of unique TCRs that were SARS-CoV-2-associated, whereas depth meant the fraction of total T cells that were SARS-CoV-2-associated. Using the MIRA data, every spike-specific TCR was mapped to the spike region that the TCR reacted to and assigned to either a CD4 or a CD8 class. Log10-transformed breadth and depth values were compared by one-way ANOVA with Sidak's multiple comparisons tests. The table was pulled from immuneACCESS by TCRdb, which kept in-frame rearrangements only. Such tables lose some clones; where checked, under half of the loss comes from unresolved V genes, and the rest has no known cause. That table is the source of V, J and clone size, and D and trimming were worked out from the DNA. This sample gives 150,000 to 200,000 clones in total; around 87% of them show up just once. 2.5% to 3% of the sample rests with the top ten.

The time point tag for this specimen amounts to: baseline before first vaccination. This specimen's treatment or condition label, interpreted: meningococcal conjugate vaccine given as trial control. Samples from vaccinated people were obtained from the UK trials COV001 and COV002, which included a single-blind randomized controlled phase 2/3 trial of AZD1222 (ChAdOx1 nCoV-19) in healthy adults. For TCRbeta chain sequencing, PBMC samples were collected from trial participants at day 0 and at day 28 after the second dose. On the study overall, not on this receptor specifically: No day 14 peak-response samples were available, so repertoires were characterized only after the peak T cell response. Reportedly, almost half of the unique spike-specific TCRs recognized epitopes lying outside the regions that are mutated in the B.1.351 and B.1.1.7 variants. The 56-69-year group was small, and its depth increase did not reach significance, likely because of low power. Conclusions about previously exposed vaccinees are limited, since just five to seven AZD1222 recipients were seropositive for SARS-CoV-2 at baseline. Participants were mostly white British, with more females than males. The authors suggested clonal diversity may have been underestimated. Vaccine-associated CD4 TCRs spanned the whole spike protein, with dominant responses in regions 160-218 and 743-854. A significant rise in spike-specific TCR breadth and depth was observed after two AZD1222 doses relative to day 0 and relative to MenACWY recipients.

Notes on this clone: The target of this receptor is not known. It has no much larger one-base neighbor in the sample; base qualities were not kept.

V gives up 0 bases and J gives up 4 bases, and the segment between their germline ends measures 5 bases. The CDR3 measures 14 amino acids from cysteine to phenylalanine. Solely the CDR3 DNA is kept, with 42 bases framed from the first base. CDR1 and CDR2 (SGHNT, YYREEE) derive from the germline V gene (reference sequence). The receptor's source is an adult in good health. The sequences come from peripheral blood, collected on day 0 of MenACWY control vaccination. The chain is assembled from TRBV5-4 and TRBJ1-6, with no D gene named confidently. The CDR3 in this case is CASSLEQYNSPLHF. The nucleotide sequence reads as follows: TGTGCCAGCAGCTTGGAACAGTATAATTCACCCCTCCACTTT.